This T cell receptor beta chain was sequenced for a study of a mutant IDH1 vaccine in newly diagnosed glioma. Points on this clone: Its target is unknown.

CDR3 size: 16 residues. V was trimmed by 1 base and J by 2 bases, leaving 13 bases between them. The germline V gene encodes CDR1 MGHRA and CDR2 YSYEKL. Noted time point: week 47, end of study. Each dose delivered 300 ug of mutant IDH1 20-mer peptide subcutaneously with imiquimod. TCRdb's table, derived via immunoSEQ multiplex PCR, lists solely in-frame clones and lacks some. The sample holds about 52,000 clones, about three quarters seen once. The chain combines TRBV4-1 with TRBJ2-3; D remains unclear. Sequences were derived from PBMCs, sampled from a glioma patient whose treatment included an IDH1 peptide vaccine. The TCR was taken from a woman aged 40-49 years with glioma. Some clones in this sample may be carry-over from other donors' samples. DNA for the CDR3: TGCGCCAGCAGCCAAGCGATGAGACCTTCCACAGATACGCAGTATTTT. As protein: CASSQAMRPSTDTQYF.